The following is a T cell receptor beta chain sequence with its context. Its target is unknown. This CDR3 has 13 residues. Germline V CDR1 and CDR2: KGHSH, LQKENI. J lost 5 bases, V lost 8 bases, and 1 base had no gene match. The data were obtained in a study of cytomegalovirus exposure and HLA in healthy donors. The study's findings and limits: In vitro data verified three CMV-associated chains as specific for CMV antigens. Within a later analysis, the majority of CMV-associated TCR beta chains appeared HLA-restricted.

PCR was performed using 60 Vbeta and 13 Jbeta primers. In the source study's methods: A follow-up analysis tallied 86 million or so unique TCR beta chains, roughly 11 million shared. Repertoires were generated with immunoSEQ multiplex PCR, while TCRdb's copy carries only in-frame clones and drops some. The DNA gave D and trimming, while V, J and clone size come from that table. The table lists about 200,000 clones, over 60% of them singletons, with 0.63% in the top ten. The V and J genes are TRBV18 and TRBJ1-4; 11 bases map to TRBD1. The receptor was derived from a man aged 18-30 years in good health and CMV-seronegative. Input material: PBMCs. As DNA, the CDR3 is TGTGCCAGCGGGGACAGGGGGAATGAAAAACTGTTTTTT. This codes for CASGDRGNEKLFF.